Below, 31 T cell receptor beta chains from the same sample are listed, as sequenced in a study of early stage breast cancer tumors. The repertoire was sequenced with immunoSEQ multiplex PCR; TCRdb's copy has only in-frame clones and lacks some. The sample lists 1,500 to 2,000 clones, roughly 83% occurring once. Sequenced sample: normal breast tissue next to the tumor. Source of these receptors: a person aged 65 to 85 with breast cancer.

The chain couples TRBV6-1 to TRBJ2-5; tentatively, D is TRBD2 (7 bases). Trimming stripped 10 bases from V and 3 bases from J, with 21 bases between. The CDR3 covers 15 residues. Germline V gene lookup returns CDR1 MNHNS and CDR2 SASEGT. CDR3 in DNA: TGTGCCACCCGCAGAGGGGGGGGCCCGGAAGAGACCCAGTACTTC. It encodes CATRRGGGPEETQYF.

V gene TRBV6-5 combines with J gene TRBJ2-2; 9 bases are a match to TRBD1. With 6 bases clipped from V and 1 base from J, the junction kept 3 bases outside the gene matches. Germline CDR1 is MNHEY and CDR2 is SVGAGI. The length of the CDR3 is 15 residues. The CDR3 nucleotides read TGTGCCAGCAGCCGACAGGGGGTGAACACCGGGGAGCTGTTTTTT. It encodes CASSRQGVNTGELFF.

This clone was counted a single time. The rearrangement uses TRBV5-4 and TRBJ1-1; weak D call: TRBD1 (6 bases). Trimming left V 0 bases short and J 0 bases short, with 15 bases between. The V gene's germline CDR1 is SGHNT and CDR2 YYREEE (reference sequence). CDR3 length: 17 amino acids. The CDR3 is CASSLGNRVSMNTEAFF. DNA of the CDR3: TGTGCCAGCAGCTTGGGGAACAGGGTCTCGATGAACACTGAAGCTTTCTTT.

This chain connects TRBV6-1 to TRBJ1-4; D may be TRBD1 (5 bases). This CDR3 region has 14 residues. Trimming stripped 5 bases from V and 4 bases from J, with 11 bases between. Germline V gives CDR1 MNHNS, CDR2 SASEGT. The CDR3 reads CASSRQNYNEKLFF. CDR3 in DNA: TGTGCCAGCAGTAGACAGAACTATAATGAAAAACTGTTTTTT.

The chain combines TRBV4-1 with TRBJ1-1; TRBD1 agrees at 9 bases. The CDR3 length is 17 residues. Germline V gene lookup returns CDR1 MGHRA and CDR2 YSYEKL. With 2 bases clipped from V and 2 bases from J, the junction kept 9 bases outside the gene matches. CDR3 amino acids: CASSQLRGTGGNTEAFF. DNA for the CDR3: TGCGCCAGCAGCCAACTCCGTGGAACAGGGGGCAACACTGAAGCTTTCTTT.

The chain couples TRBV2 to TRBJ2-3; 7 nucleotides agree with TRBD2. V trimming: 3 bases; J trimming: 1 base; junction bases outside the gene matches: 4. This CDR3 spans 15 amino acids. Germline V CDR1 and CDR2: SNHLY, FYNNEI. The CDR3 nucleotides are TGTGCCAGCAGTGAGGGGCTAGCGGGCACAGATACGCAGTATTTT. It specifies CASSEGLAGTDTQYF.

This chain links TRBV7-9 with TRBJ1-4; D gene uncertain. The CDR3 runs 12 residues. Trimming pared 4 bases from V and 6 bases from J, leaving 6 bases between. CDR1 and CDR2 from the germline V gene are SEHNR and FQNEAQ (reference sequence). DNA for the CDR3: TGTGCCAGCAGCTATAGTCATGAAAAACTGTTTTTT. Translating it yields CASSYSHEKLFF.

This sequence joins TRBV30 and TRBJ2-1, with 8 bases identical to TRBD2. From germline, CDR1 is GTSNPN and CDR2 SVGIG (reference sequence). The CDR3 length is 13 residues. Unmatched junction bases numbered 10, after V lost 7 bases and J lost 8 bases. CDR3 sequence: CASPGLGVDEQFF. The CDR3, as DNA: TGTGCCTCACCGGGACTAGGAGTGGATGAGCAGTTCTTC.

The chain couples TRBV29-1 to TRBJ2-3; TRBD1 matches at 7 bases. Germline V CDR1 and CDR2: SQVTM, ANQGSEA. The CDR3 extends over 14 amino acids. V dropped 6 bases and J dropped 1; count of bases not matched to a gene: 7. The DNA of the CDR3 is TGCAGCGTCCGGACAGGTTCCGGCACAGATACGCAGTATTTT. It yields the protein CSVRTGSGTDTQYF.

V usage is TRBV18 and J usage is TRBJ2-3; D possibly corresponds to TRBD2 (6 bases). The germline V gene has CDR1 KGHSH and CDR2 LQKENI. V lost 3 bases and J 4 bases, leaving 17 bases between the germline ends. CDR3 length: 16 amino acids. The CDR3 nucleotides read TGTGCCAGCTCACCGGTCGGGCGGGATTCTCCAGATACGCAGTATTTT. It encodes CASSPVGRDSPDTQYF.

The CDR3 protein is CASRLEAQGGEQYF. In nucleotides, the CDR3 is TGTGCCAGCAGACTGGAAGCTCAGGGTGGGGAGCAGTACTTC. The V call is TRBV6-5, the J call TRBJ2-7, with D perhaps TRBD1 (5 bases). V lost 6 bases and J 7 bases, leaving 19 bases between the germline ends. CDR1 is MNHEY and CDR2 is SVGAGI in the germline V gene. The CDR3 contains 14 residues.

The V call is TRBV27, the J call TRBJ2-1; D uncertain. Trimming took 6 bases from V and 0 from J, leaving 3 bases between them. The CDR3 consists of 12 residues. In germline, CDR1 is MNHEY, CDR2 SMNVEV (reference sequence). Here the CDR3 DNA reads TGTGCCAGCAGCGGCTCCTACAATGAGCAGTTCTTC. Translating it yields CASSGSYNEQFF.

The V and J genes are TRBV5-1 and TRBJ2-1; D might be TRBD1 (6 bases). The V end lost 0 bases, the J end lost 6 bases, and 16 bases lay between the germline ends. CDR1 and CDR2 (germline): SGHRS, YFSETQ. CDR3 length: 16 residues. The CDR3 spells CASSLGPGTSINEQFF. The CDR3 DNA reads as TGCGCCAGCAGCTTGGGACCCGGGACATCAATCAATGAGCAGTTCTTC.

The chain joins TRBV5-5 to TRBJ2-1; D ambiguous. Trimming took 1 base from V and 0 from J, leaving 8 bases between them. The CDR3 consists of 15 residues. CDR1 is SGHKS, CDR2 YYEKEE, per germline (reference sequence). Here the CDR3 reads CASSLLGSSYNEQFF. DNA for the CDR3: TGTGCCAGCAGCTTGCTAGGTAGCTCCTACAATGAGCAGTTCTTC.

V is TRBV6-4 and J is TRBJ2-3; 11 bases align to TRBD2. From germline, CDR1 is MRHNA and CDR2 SNTAGT. Trimming at V came to 6 bases and at J to 2 bases, leaving 4 bases not matched to a gene. The CDR3 has 15 residues. CDR3 sequence reads: CASSPTSGATDTQYF. The CDR3 DNA follows: TGTGCCAGCAGCCCGACTAGCGGGGCCACAGATACGCAGTATTTT.

This chain joins TRBV15 and TRBJ1-2; TRBD1 matches 8 bases. CDR3 length equals 16 residues. V lost 3 bases, J lost 5 bases, and 11 bases stayed unmatched. The germline gives CDR1 LNHNV, CDR2 YYDKDF (reference sequence). The CDR3 here is CATSRAVTGDEYGYTF. CDR3 bases: TGTGCCACCAGCAGGGCCGTGACAGGGGATGAATATGGCTACACCTTC.

This clone was seen a few times. The V call is TRBV5-8, the J call TRBJ1-1; D unresolved. V was clipped by 0 bases and J by 0 bases, with 12 bases between them. CDR3 length: 16 amino acids. CDR1 and CDR2 from the germline V gene are SGHTS and YDEGEE. The CDR3, as DNA: TGTGCCAGCAGCTTGGTTTTTGCAACTATGAACACTGAAGCTTTCTTT. It codes for CASSLVFATMNTEAFF.

This chain uses TRBV11-2 with TRBJ2-1; 8 positions agree with TRBD2. CDR3 size: 15 residues. Germline V gene data show CDR1 as SGHAT and CDR2 as FQNNGV. The junction had 10 bases not matched to a gene; V was cut back by 5 bases and J by 7 bases. The CDR3: CASSPQRGGANEQFF. In DNA, the CDR3 is TGTGCCAGCAGCCCCCAACGGGGGGGTGCGAATGAGCAGTTCTTC. The entire variable domain, with the rest obtained from reference TRBV11-2 and TRBJ2-1, is as follows: EAGVAQSPRYKIIEKRQSVAFWCNPISGHATLYWYQQILGQGPKLLIQFQNNGVVDDSQLPKDRFSAERLKGVDSTLKIQPAKLEDSAVYLCASSPQRGGANEQFFGPGTRLTVL.

The chain uses TRBV6-5 and TRBJ2-1, with a tentative D call TRBD1 (6 bases). CDR1 MNHEY and CDR2 SVGAGI come from the germline V gene. This CDR3 is built from 15 residues. V lost 6 bases and J 5 bases, leaving 17 bases between the germline ends. The CDR3 loop reads CASSLTGNGDNEQFF. The CDR3 DNA reads as TGTGCCAGCAGCCTAACAGGGAATGGGGACAATGAGCAGTTCTTC.

This clone was counted a single time. This sequence joins TRBV29-1 and TRBJ2-7; no definite D call. The CDR3 sequence is 11 residues long. Per germline, CDR1 SQVTM and CDR2 ANQGSEA. Trimming stripped 4 bases from V and 3 bases from J, with 7 bases between. CDR3 coding DNA: TGCAGCGTTGTGTCGGTCTACGAGCAGTACTTC. Its protein is CSVVSVYEQYF.

This chain uses TRBV10-3 with TRBJ1-3; D possibly corresponds to TRBD1 (5 bases). Trimming took 8 bases from V and 4 from J, leaving 12 bases between them. Germline CDR1 is ENHRY and CDR2 is SYGVKD. This CDR3 comprises 13 residues. This CDR3 reads CAISGSSGNTIYF. The CDR3 DNA reads TGTGCCATCTCAGGGTCCTCAGGAAACACCATATATTTT.

This clone occurred a few times. J is TRBJ1-1 and V is TRBV4-1; D perhaps matches TRBD1 (5 bases). With 1 base removed from V and 1 base from J, the gap between germline ends came to 10 bases. CDR1 MGHRA and CDR2 YSYEKL come from the germline V gene. The CDR3 sequence is 15 residues long. The CDR3 sequence is CASSQVPGQNTEAFF. The DNA of the CDR3 is TGCGCCAGCAGCCAAGTTCCAGGGCAGAACACTGAAGCTTTCTTT.

Here the CDR3 DNA reads TGTGCCAGTAGTTCTTCCAGGGGGAAGAACACTGAAGCTTTCTTT. Protein: CASSSSRGKNTEAFF. The chain combines TRBV19 with TRBJ1-1; TRBD1 aligns across 7 bases. J lost 1 base, V lost 5 bases, and 7 bases had no gene match. Per the germline V gene, CDR1 is LNHDA and CDR2 is SQIVND (reference sequence). CDR3 length: 15 residues. The whole variable domain, filled in from reference TRBV19 and TRBJ1-1, reads DGGITQSPKYLFRKEGQNVTLSCEQNLNHDAMYWYRQDPGQGLRLIYYSQIVNDFQKGDIAEGYSVSREKKESFPLTVTSAQKNPTAFYLCASSSSRGKNTEAFFGQGTRLTVV.

The genes are TRBV7-6 and TRBJ2-1; no definite D call. The CDR3 is made up of 15 amino acids. From germline, CDR1 is SGHVS and CDR2 FNYEAQ. V was cut by 0 bases and J by 8 bases, with 14 bases left in between. CDR3 sequence (DNA): TGTGCCAGCAGCTTAGCCTCTTGGGCAGATTATGAGCAGTTCTTC. Protein sequence: CASSLASWADYEQFF.

This clone came up a few times. The rearrangement joins TRBV5-1 to TRBJ1-2; the D is unclear. The CDR3 length is 13 residues. Trimming took 10 bases from V and 2 from J, leaving 15 bases between them. The germline V gene has CDR1 SGHRS and CDR2 YFSETQ. The CDR3 DNA reads TGCGCCTGCTCTGAGGGAGAGAACTATGGCTACACCTTC. It specifies CACSEGENYGYTF.

This clone showed up just once. This chain links TRBV7-6 with TRBJ2-3, with D tentatively TRBD2 (7 bases). CDR3 length equals 17 residues. V shed 0 bases and J shed 5 bases, with 18 bases lying between them. Germline CDR1 is SGHVS and CDR2 is FNYEAQ. The CDR3: CASSLAYPGGGEDTQYF. The CDR3, as DNA: TGTGCCAGCAGCTTAGCCTACCCGGGGGGCGGGGAAGATACGCAGTATTTT.

V and J are TRBV14 and TRBJ2-7; D may be TRBD2 (6 bases). Trimming pared 4 bases from V and 4 bases from J, leaving 29 bases between. Germline loops: CDR1 SGHDN, CDR2 FVKESK. This CDR3 is built from 19 residues. In DNA form, the CDR3 reads TGTGCCAGCAGCCGACGGGGACTCCGGACCCTATTACTACCTTACGAGCAGTACTTC. Translating gives CASSRRGLRTLLLPYEQYF.

In DNA, the CDR3 is TGCGCCAGCAGCTTCGACAGGGTTGGCACTGAAGCTTTCTTT. Its protein is CASSFDRVGTEAFF. The rearrangement joins TRBV5-1 to TRBJ1-1; 7 bases match TRBD1. Germline V gives CDR1 SGHRS, CDR2 YFSETQ. This CDR3 has 14 amino acids. V dropped 2 bases and J dropped 4; count of bases not matched to a gene: 5.

The chain joins TRBV12-2 to TRBJ1-1. TRBV12-2 is noted as a pseudogene. The CDR3 sequence is 14 residues long. CDR3 DNA sequence: TGTGCAAGTCGCTTGGGAGGGGTTGGGACTGAAGCTTTCTTT. Its protein product is CASRLGGVGTEAFF.

This chain uses TRBV7-8 with TRBJ1-1; 10 bases line up with TRBD1. J lost 5 bases, V lost 4 bases, and 10 bases had no gene match. CDR1 is SGHVS, CDR2 FQNEAQ, per germline. This CDR3 contains 16 residues. CDR3 protein: CASSSGQGPAGTEAFF. The DNA for the CDR3 is TGTGCCAGCAGCTCGGGACAGGGGCCCGCAGGTACTGAAGCTTTCTTT.

The chain combines TRBV7-6 with TRBJ2-3, with 7 bases fitting TRBD2. V gave up 2 bases and J gave up 3 bases; unmatched junction bases: 5. The CDR3 contains 15 residues. In germline, CDR1 is SGHVS, CDR2 FNYEAQ. The CDR3 DNA follows: TGTGCCAGCAGCTTACGCGGGGGAGGAACAGATACGCAGTATTTT. This translates into CASSLRGGGTDTQYF.